This TCR beta chain emerged from a study of cytomegalovirus exposure and HLA in healthy donors. Amplification used 60 Vbeta primers and 13 Jbeta primers. The repertoire was sequenced with immunoSEQ multiplex PCR; TCRdb's copy has only in-frame clones and lacks some. The sample has 130,000 or so clones; around 74% are singletons. These donors counted as nominally healthy when sampled, but unrecorded immune exposures were likely. This CDR3 region has 12 residues. Trimming stripped 4 bases from V and 2 bases from J, with 5 bases between. Germline assignment: CDR1 SNHLY and CDR2 FYNNEI. Sequencing was performed on PBMCs. This chain connects TRBV2 to TRBJ1-2; D unresolved. The receptor comes from a male donor in good health and CMV-seronegative. CDR3 amino acids: CASSGRNYGYTF. For the CDR3, the DNA is TGTGCCAGCAGTGGCAGGAACTATGGCTACACCTTC.